The rows below give T cell receptor beta chains drawn from one sample of a study of T-cell memory formation after mild COVID-19. TCRdb reprocessed the 5' RACE reads with MiXCR, giving one entry per CDR3 protein. The sample holds 300,000 or so distinct CDR3 sequences; approximately 15% are singletons and the top ten take roughly 20%. Material: PBMCs or a T cell subset sorted from them (not recorded which). These receptors came from a man aged 18 to 29 who had mild COVID-19 (a few samples of this study predate the infection). Cell type and time point are not known. CDR3s include the opening cysteine and the closing phenylalanine or tryptophan. The D gene is left open where the match is weak. The size field is filled for only some rows; it gives once, few, many or a size class.

CDR3 | DNA | size | V | D | J
CASSYSRDTVFSYEQYF | TGTGCCAGCAGTTACTCGAGGGACACAGTATTTTCCTACGAGCAGTACTTC | few | TRBV6-2/TRBV6-3 | - | TRBJ2-7
CASSEQGLGQPQHF | TGTGCCAGCAGCGAACAGGGGTTAGGCCAGCCCCAGCATTTT | once | TRBV2 | TRBD1 | TRBJ1-5
CASSLRGRDEKLFF | TGTGCCAGCAGCCTCAGGGGGCGCGATGAAAAACTGTTTTTT | - | TRBV11-2 | TRBD1 | TRBJ1-4
CASSRDSHSNQPQHF | TGCGCCAGCAGCAGGGACAGTCATAGCAATCAGCCCCAGCATTTT | few | TRBV5-1 | TRBD1 | TRBJ1-5
CASSSDPSYNEQFF | TGTGCCAGCAGCTCGGACCCCTCCTACAATGAGCAGTTCTTC | - | TRBV7-6 | - | TRBJ2-1
CASSFRDTSPGYTF | TGTGCCAGCAGCTTTAGGGACACTTCACCCGGCTACACCTTC | - | TRBV7-2 | - | TRBJ1-2
CASSIHGGSGNTIYF | TGTGCCAGCAGTATTCACGGAGGCTCTGGAAACACCATATATTTT | few | TRBV12-3/TRBV12-4 | - | TRBJ1-3
CASSFRPGGLAGSTDTQYF | TGCGCCAGCAGCTTTCGCCCCGGAGGGCTAGCGGGGAGCACAGATACGCAGTATTTT | - | TRBV4-3 | TRBD2 | TRBJ2-3
CASSPPDRGLSGELFF | TGTGCCAGCAGCCCCCCAGACAGGGGGCTCTCCGGGGAGCTGTTTTTT | - | TRBV4-2 | TRBD1 | TRBJ2-2
CASSYKAGLDTIYF | TGTGCCAGCAGTTACAAAGCAGGGTTGGACACCATATATTTT | - | TRBV6-6 | - | TRBJ1-3
CASSYLGGEGYEQYF | TGTGCCAGCAGTTACTTGGGGGGAGAAGGCTACGAGCAGTACTTC | few | TRBV6-2/TRBV6-3 | - | TRBJ2-7
CSVGEGHSPLHF | TGCAGCGTTGGGGAAGGGCACTCACCCCTCCACTTT | few | TRBV29-1 | - | TRBJ1-6
CASSNDPGATDTQYF | TGTGCCAGCAGCAACGACCCGGGGGCCACAGATACGCAGTATTTT | few | TRBV7-3 | - | TRBJ2-3